The 10 T cell receptor beta chains below come from one sample, sequenced in a study of shared clonotypes between healthy human individuals. Some clones are missing from TCRdb's copy, which holds only in-frame ones; the method was immunoSEQ multiplex PCR. The data show about 2 million clones, with about 95% seen just once and 0.9% to 1.5% held by the top ten. Positive CCR7 selection of CD45RO-negative cells yielded the naive CD8 cells, and terminally differentiated effector memory CD45RA+ cells were excluded. The sequenced sample was naive CD8+ T cells sorted from blood. The source is a man between 18 and 35 years old in good health.

V gene TRBV19 combines with J gene TRBJ1-1, with unresolved D. There are 13 residues in the CDR3. V lost 5 bases, J lost 1 base, and 8 bases lay in between. The germline V gene encodes CDR1 LNHDA and CDR2 SQIVND (reference sequence). The CDR3 sequence is CASSVTTNTEAFF. CDR3 nucleotide sequence: TGTGCCAGTAGTGTGACAACGAACACTGAAGCTTTCTTT.

The CDR3, as DNA: TGTGCCAGCAGCTTGGCTATAACTAGCGACGAGCAGTACTTC. It is translated as CASSLAITSDEQYF. The rearrangement links TRBV5-6 to TRBJ2-7; 7 positions agree with TRBD2. Germline CDR1 reads SGHDT; CDR2 reads YYEEEE. The trim removed 0 bases at V and 5 bases at J, leaving 5 bases unmatched. The length of the CDR3 is 14 residues.

J is TRBJ1-4 and V is TRBV6-5; possibly TRBD1 for D (5 bases). Germline V gene sequence: CDR1 MNHEY, CDR2 SVGAGI. V was clipped by 5 bases and J by 8 bases, with 9 bases between them. There are 12 residues in the CDR3. The CDR3 nucleotides are TGTGCCAGCAGTGACTGGGGGGAAAAACTGTTTTTT. This encodes CASSDWGEKLFF.

A note on this clone: Other DNA sequences in the sample encode the same CDR3. The chain employs TRBV9 and TRBJ2-3; D call uncertain. The CDR3 has 13 amino acids. Per germline, CDR1 SGDLS and CDR2 YYNGEE. V lost 0 bases to trimming and J lost 3 bases, with 5 bases between them. The CDR3 loop reads CASSVAGTDTQYF. CDR3 nucleotides: TGTGCCAGCAGCGTAGCGGGTACAGATACGCAGTATTTT.

About this clone itself: Different DNA sequences within this sample yield the same CDR3. CDR3 coding DNA: TGTGCCAGCAGCGTAGGTGGCGGAAACTCCTACGAGCAGTACTTC. Its translation: CASSVGGGNSYEQYF. The rearrangement uses TRBV9 and TRBJ2-7; unclear D gene. This CDR3 comprises 15 residues. The V gene's germline CDR1 is SGDLS and CDR2 YYNGEE. Trimming left V 0 bases short and J 0 bases short, with 10 bases between.

This clone came up once. The chain is built from TRBV7-9 and TRBJ1-4, with a tentative D call TRBD1 (6 bases). This CDR3 spans 15 amino acids. In germline, CDR1 is SEHNR, CDR2 FQNEAQ (reference sequence). Between the trimmed V and J ends, which lost 1 base and 3 bases, there was a span of 9 bases. Here the CDR3 DNA reads TGTGCCAGCAGCTTAGGGACAGCCTCTAATGAAAAACTGTTTTTT. Its translation is CASSLGTASNEKLFF.

The chain employs TRBV7-9 and TRBJ2-1; 7 bases map to TRBD1. The V gene's germline CDR1 is SEHNR and CDR2 FQNEAQ (reference sequence). The CDR3 has 15 amino acids. After removal of 4 bases from V and 5 bases from J, the junction contained 8 bases not matched to a gene. The CDR3 sequence is CASSSPGQSNNEQFF. The CDR3 DNA is TGTGCCAGCAGCTCGCCGGGACAGTCAAACAATGAGCAGTTCTTC.

This clone occurred once. The chain joins TRBV28 to TRBJ1-1; D might be TRBD1 (5 bases). The CDR3 covers 15 residues. Germline values: CDR1 MDHEN, CDR2 SYDVKM. V dropped 11 bases and J dropped 5 bases, with 24 bases sitting between them. In DNA, the CDR3 is TGTGCCTGCACGGGGGTGGAGAATGGATGGACTGAAGCTTTCTTT. Its translation is CACTGVENGWTEAFF.

The V call is TRBV2, the J call TRBJ1-1, with unresolved D. The V gene's germline CDR1 is SNHLY and CDR2 FYNNEI. Trimming pared 2 bases from V and 1 base from J, leaving 14 bases between. The CDR3 is 16 residues long. CDR3 loop: CASSETHTMENTEAFF. The CDR3 nucleotides read TGTGCCAGCAGTGAAACCCATACAATGGAGAACACTGAAGCTTTCTTT.

The rearrangement joins TRBV29-1 to TRBJ2-1, with 9 positions matching TRBD2. J lost 3 bases, V lost 7 bases, and 10 bases had no gene match. Germline CDR1 reads SQVTM; CDR2 reads ANQGSEA. This CDR3 region has 15 residues. CDR3 sequence (DNA): TGCAGCGATCGTAGCGGGGGCCCCCTCTACAATGAGCAGTTCTTC. Its protein product is CSDRSGGPLYNEQFF.